This T cell receptor (beta chain) was captured by sequencing in a study of identical twins. Findings and caveats of the study: The more abundant beta clonotypes in cord blood had fewer insertions, and memory repertoires did not show this. Twin pairs had excess sharing that was weaker in beta out-of-frame sequences.

A universal primer site was created by template switching, with the cDNA bearing unique molecular identifiers. TCRdb itself ran the 5' RACE reads through MiXCR, one entry per CDR3 protein. The sample carries more than 400,000 distinct CDR3 sequences, roughly 15% recorded once. V was pared by 4 bases and J by 5 bases, with 12 bases between. CDR1 MDHEN and CDR2 SYDVKM come from the germline V gene. The CDR3 is made up of 13 amino acids. In this sample, this clonotype turned up a few times. Its antigen is not identified. In every case, the donor was a healthy Caucasian. Separately, the same data were catalogued under a study of yellow fever vaccine responses in identical twins.

The sequenced sample was CD4+ T cells sorted from blood. The receptor was isolated from a woman younger than 30 in good health. The chain carries TRBV28 and TRBJ2-7, with TRBD2 as a possible D gene (5 bases). In DNA form, the CDR3 reads TGTGCCAGCAGTTCCCAGCGGCCCCACGAGCAGTACTTC. Translated, it gives CASSSQRPHEQYF.